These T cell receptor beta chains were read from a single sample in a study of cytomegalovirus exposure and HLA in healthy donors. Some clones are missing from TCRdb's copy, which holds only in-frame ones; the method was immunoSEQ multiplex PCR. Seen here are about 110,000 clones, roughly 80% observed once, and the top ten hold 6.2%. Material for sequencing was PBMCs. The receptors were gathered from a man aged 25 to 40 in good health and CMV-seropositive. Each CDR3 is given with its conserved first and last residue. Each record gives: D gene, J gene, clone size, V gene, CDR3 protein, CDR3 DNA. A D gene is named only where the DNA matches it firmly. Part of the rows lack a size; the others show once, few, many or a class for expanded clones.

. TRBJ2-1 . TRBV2 CASSDRIAGSYNEQFF TGTGCCAGCAGTGATAGAATCGCGGGGTCCTACAATGAGCAGTTCTTC
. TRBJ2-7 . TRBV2 CASSDSARDKILVYEQYF TGTGCCAGCAGTGACTCGGCCAGGGATAAGATCCTCGTCTACGAGCAGTACTTC
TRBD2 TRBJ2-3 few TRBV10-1 CASSPTRTSGGDTQYF TGCGCCAGCAGCCCCACCAGGACTAGCGGGGGTGACACGCAGTATTTT
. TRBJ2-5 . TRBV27 CASSFHRVGETQYF TGTGCCAGCAGTTTTCACAGGGTCGGGGAGACCCAGTACTTC
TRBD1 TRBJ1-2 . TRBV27 CASSFGTGDLGNGYTF TGTGCCAGCAGTTTTGGGACAGGTGATCTTGGTAATGGCTACACCTTC
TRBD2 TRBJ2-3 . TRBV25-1 CASSFLSGGAPDTQYF TGTGCCAGCAGTTTTCTTAGCGGGGGGGCGCCAGATACGCAGTATTTT
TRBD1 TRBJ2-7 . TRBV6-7 CASSYSKWGTVYEQYF TGTGCCAGCAGTTACTCTAAATGGGGGACAGTCTACGAGCAGTACTTC
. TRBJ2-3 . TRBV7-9 CASSLRGDYLSTDTQYF TGTGCCAGCAGCTTACGGGGAGATTACCTCAGCACAGATACGCAGTATTTT
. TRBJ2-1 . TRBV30 CASHTGLNEQFF TGTGCCTCACACACAGGGTTGAATGAGCAGTTCTTC
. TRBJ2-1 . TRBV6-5 CASSTGEASNEQFF TGTGCCAGCTCTACCGGGGAGGCGTCCAATGAGCAGTTCTTC
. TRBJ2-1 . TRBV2 CASSEWFSSYNEQFF TGTGCCAGCAGTGAATGGTTTAGCTCCTACAATGAGCAGTTCTTC
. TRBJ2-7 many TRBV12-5 CASGLVLSLAYEQYF TGTGCTAGTGGTTTGGTACTATCCCTGGCCTACGAGCAGTACTTC
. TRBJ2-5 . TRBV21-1 CASSHRGETQYF TGTGCCAGCAGCCACAGGGGAGAGACCCAGTACTTC
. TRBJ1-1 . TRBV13 CASRQGYTEAFF TGTGCATCGCGGCAGGGATACACTGAAGCTTTCTTT
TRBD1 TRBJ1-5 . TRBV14 CASSQDEPGQGKKGQPQHF TGTGCCAGCAGCCAAGACGAGCCGGGACAGGGTAAAAAAGGTCAGCCCCAGCATTTT
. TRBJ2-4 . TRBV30 CAWSVIGILGAKNIQYF TGTGCCTGGAGTGTAATCGGGATCCTGGGGGCTAAAAACATTCAGTACTTC
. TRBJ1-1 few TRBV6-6 CASSYSGGEGAFF TGTGCCAGCAGTTACTCAGGGGGGGAGGGGGCTTTCTTT
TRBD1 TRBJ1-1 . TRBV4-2 CASSKSGQMNTEAFF TGTGCCAGCAGCAAATCGGGACAGATGAACACTGAAGCTTTCTTT
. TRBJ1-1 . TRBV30 CAWMRQRTLNTEAFF TGTGCCTGGATGAGACAGCGAACTCTGAACACTGAAGCTTTCTTT
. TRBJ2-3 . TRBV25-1 CASSAKNLSTDTQYF TGTGCCAGCAGTGCGAAGAACCTAAGCACAGATACGCAGTATTTT
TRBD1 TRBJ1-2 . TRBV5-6 CASSPPGTGPHYGYTF TGTGCCAGCAGCCCCCCCGGGACAGGGCCCCACTATGGCTACACCTTC
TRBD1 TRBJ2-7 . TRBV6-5 CASSYSGTGAGEQYF TGTGCCAGCAGTTACTCCGGGACAGGGGCGGGGGAGCAGTACTTC
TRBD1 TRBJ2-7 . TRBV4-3 CASSQETGQDYEQYF TGCGCCAGCAGCCAAGAGACAGGGCAAGACTACGAGCAGTACTTC
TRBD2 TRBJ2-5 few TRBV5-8 CASSLYLAGEETQYF TGTGCCAGCAGCTTGTATCTGGCGGGGGAAGAGACCCAGTACTTC
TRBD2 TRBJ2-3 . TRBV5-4 CASSRVSGGATDTQYF TGTGCCAGCAGCCGCGTTAGCGGGGGGGCAACAGATACGCAGTATTTT